Listed below are T cell receptor beta chains from one sample, sequenced in a study of blood T cell repertoires in COVID-19. TCRdb's table, derived via immunoSEQ multiplex PCR, lists solely in-frame clones and lacks some. The sample lists around 130,000 clones; almost 85% were seen once. Sequenced sample: peripheral blood. All receptors derive from a human donor in a cohort sampled during active COVID-19. The CDR3 runs from the conserved cysteine through the conserved F or W. D genes are given only for firm matches. The size of a clone is reported for some rows only, either as once, few or many, or as a class for expanded clones.

clone size	J gene	D gene	V gene	CDR3 protein	CDR3 DNA
.	TRBJ2-7	TRBD2	TRBV5-4	CASSLGTSGGGHEQYF	TGTGCCAGCAGCTTAGGAACTAGCGGGGGGGGCCACGAGCAGTACTTC
once	TRBJ1-5	TRBD1	TRBV19	CASNQGASNQPQHF	TGTGCCAGTAACCAGGGGGCGAGCAATCAGCCCCAGCATTTT
.	TRBJ2-5	TRBD2	TRBV7-8	CASRLGTSGGQETQYF	TGTGCCAGCAGACTCGGGACTAGCGGGGGCCAAGAGACCCAGTACTTC
.	TRBJ2-6	.	TRBV11-2	CASSLGIPGANVLTF	TGTGCCAGCAGCCTTGGCATCCCCGGGGCCAACGTCCTGACTTTC
.	TRBJ2-5	.	TRBV10-1	CASSATAEETQYF	TGCGCCAGCAGTGCGACAGCTGAAGAGACCCAGTACTTC
.	TRBJ2-7	.	TRBV18	CASSPVARQGTYEQYF	TGTGCCAGCTCACCAGTTGCCCGGCAGGGGACCTACGAGCAGTACTTC
.	TRBJ1-3	.	TRBV5-1	CASSLIGDTYSGNTIYF	TGCGCCAGCAGCTTGATTGGGGACACCTACTCTGGAAACACCATATATTTT
.	TRBJ2-7	.	TRBV4-2	CASSQGVSYEQYF	TGTGCCAGCAGCCAAGGAGTTTCCTACGAGCAGTACTTC
.	TRBJ1-1	TRBD1	TRBV9	CASSPETGGNTEAFF	TGTGCCAGCAGCCCTGAGACAGGGGGCAACACTGAAGCTTTCTTT
.	TRBJ1-4	TRBD1	TRBV25-1	CASSFRTGEKLFF	TGTGCCAGCAGTTTCCGGACAGGCGAAAAACTGTTTTTT
.	TRBJ1-3	TRBD1	TRBV11-3	CASSRTGGNTIYF	TGTGCCAGCAGCCGGACAGGGGGAAACACCATATATTTT
.	TRBJ2-7	TRBD2	TRBV10-2	CASRTSGTYEQYF	TGCGCCAGCAGGACTAGCGGGACCTACGAGCAGTACTTC
.	TRBJ2-1	TRBD1	TRBV7-8	CASSLDRGSHNEQFF	TGTGCCAGCAGCTTGGACAGGGGGTCCCACAATGAGCAGTTCTTC
.	TRBJ2-7	.	TRBV27	CASSQLRSSYEQYF	TGTGCCAGCAGCCAACTTAGGAGCTCCTACGAGCAGTACTTC
.	TRBJ2-5	.	TRBV21-1	CASPATPVQETQYF	TGTGCCAGCCCCGCAACCCCCGTACAGGAGACCCAGTACTTC
.	TRBJ1-5	.	TRBV11-3	CASSPSKPQHF	TGTGCCAGCAGCCCTAGTAAGCCCCAGCATTTT
.	TRBJ2-7	TRBD2	TRBV15	CATSLGRGNEQYF	TGTGCCACCAGCCTCGGGAGGGGCAACGAGCAGTACTTC
.	TRBJ1-6	.	TRBV5-1	CASSLDRRDNSPLHF	TGCGCCAGCAGCTTGGATCGGCGGGATAATTCACCCCTCCACTTT
few	TRBJ2-2	.	TRBV5-4	CASSRFGSGELFF	TGTGCCAGCAGCCGCTTCGGGTCCGGGGAGCTGTTTTTT
.	TRBJ2-3	TRBD2	TRBV3-1/TRBV3-2	CASSRAGVTDTQYF	TGTGCCAGCAGCCGAGCGGGGGTCACAGATACGCAGTATTTT
.	TRBJ2-3	.	TRBV5-1	CASSLFGRQTTDTQYF	TGCGCCAGCAGCTTGTTTGGCAGGCAGACCACAGATACGCAGTATTTT
.	TRBJ2-5	TRBD2	TRBV30	CAWAGGLQETQYF	TGTGCCTGGGCGGGGGGCCTACAAGAGACCCAGTACTTC
.	TRBJ1-2	TRBD1	TRBV30	CAWSVLSGGANYGYTF	TGTGCCTGGAGTGTACTGTCAGGGGGCGCCAACTATGGCTACACCTTC
.	TRBJ2-3	TRBD2	TRBV25-1	CASLTSGGGTQYF	TGTGCCAGTCTCACTAGCGGGGGAGGTACGCAGTATTTT
.	TRBJ2-5	.	TRBV21-1	CASHRRGKEETQYF	TGTGCCAGCCACCGGCGGGGTAAGGAAGAGACCCAGTACTTC
.	TRBJ2-5	.	TRBV7-9	CASSLESVRETQYF	TGTGCCAGCAGCTTAGAGTCGGTCCGGGAGACCCAGTACTTC
once	TRBJ1-1	.	TRBV25-1	CASSETGLLNTEAFF	TGTGCCAGCAGTGAAACAGGGCTACTGAACACTGAAGCTTTCTTT
.	TRBJ2-1	TRBD2	TRBV6-5	CASSYPGGGRFF	TGTGCCAGCAGTTACCCGGGGGGGGGTAGGTTCTTC
few	TRBJ1-4	.	TRBV10-3	CAINAGPPDEKLFF	TGTGCCATCAACGCAGGGCCCCCGGATGAAAAACTGTTTTTT
.	TRBJ1-6	TRBD1	TRBV9	CASSVYRDRDYNSPLHF	TGTGCCAGCAGCGTTTACCGGGACAGAGACTATAATTCACCCCTCCACTTT
.	TRBJ1-1	.	TRBV18	CASSGGRVNTEAFF	TGTGCCAGCTCGGGGGGACGGGTTAACACTGAAGCTTTCTTT
.	TRBJ2-7	TRBD1	TRBV6-1	CASSERLVGDRGPFPYEQYF	TGTGCCAGCAGTGAAAGGTTGGTGGGGGACAGGGGGCCTTTCCCCTACGAGCAGTACTTC
.	TRBJ1-5	.	TRBV12-3/TRBV12-4	CASTRGGGQPQHF	TGTGCCAGCACCCGAGGGGGGGGTCAGCCCCAGCATTTT
.	TRBJ1-6	.	TRBV11-2	CASSVVGGNSPLHF	TGTGCCAGCAGTGTAGTGGGGGGGAATTCACCCCTCCACTTT
.	TRBJ2-7	.	TRBV15	CATSDAWRAQYF	TGTGCCACCAGCGACGCCTGGCGGGCGCAGTACTTC
.	TRBJ2-3	.	TRBV6-5	CASSREWADTQYF	TGTGCCAGCAGTCGGGAGTGGGCGGATACGCAGTATTTT
.	TRBJ2-1	TRBD1	TRBV4-1	CASSQAGTGWNEQFF	TGCGCCAGCAGCCAAGCCGGGACAGGGTGGAATGAGCAGTTCTTC
few	TRBJ2-3	.	TRBV7-9	CASSLTGLGTDTQYF	TGTGCCAGCAGCTTAACAGGGCTGGGCACAGATACGCAGTATTTT
.	TRBJ2-5	TRBD1	TRBV6-1	CASSVPGQGNWGQETQYF	TGTGCCAGCAGTGTGCCGGGACAGGGAAATTGGGGCCAAGAGACCCAGTACTTC
once	TRBJ2-1	TRBD1	TRBV9	CASSLRTGGLYNEQFF	TGTGCCAGCAGCCTCCGGACAGGGGGGCTTTACAATGAGCAGTTCTTC
.	TRBJ2-7	TRBD2	TRBV3-1/TRBV3-2	CASRGGGGHEQYF	TGTGCCAGCAGGGGCGGGGGGGGCCACGAGCAGTACTTC
once	TRBJ2-2	TRBD2	TRBV7-6	CASSLWGAGGLSPGELFF	TGTGCCAGCAGCTTGTGGGGAGCGGGGGGTTTATCACCCGGGGAGCTGTTTTTT
.	TRBJ1-4	.	TRBV2	CASSVDGATNEKLFF	TGTGCCAGCAGTGTTGACGGAGCAACTAATGAAAAACTGTTTTTT
.	TRBJ2-7	TRBD2	TRBV27	CASTPRGGPYEQYF	TGTGCCAGCACACCCCGGGGGGGCCCCTACGAGCAGTACTTC
.	TRBJ1-2	.	TRBV4-1	CASSQERGIGGYTF	TGCGCCAGCAGCCAAGAAAGGGGGATCGGGGGCTACACCTTC
once	TRBJ1-2	.	TRBV13	CASSLRTGNYGYTF	TGTGCCAGCAGCCTCCGGACGGGGAACTATGGCTACACCTTC
.	TRBJ2-1	TRBD2	TRBV5-4	CASSLSRGSGGLYNEQFF	TGTGCCAGCAGCTTGAGTCGCGGTAGCGGGGGCCTCTACAATGAGCAGTTCTTC
.	TRBJ2-7	.	TRBV25-1	CASSEYRTAYEQYF	TGTGCCAGCAGTGAATACCGGACAGCGTACGAGCAGTACTTC
.	TRBJ2-1	TRBD1	TRBV5-1	CASSFGQGGSNEQFF	TGCGCCAGCAGCTTCGGACAGGGGGGTAGTAATGAGCAGTTCTTC
.	TRBJ1-1	.	TRBV13	CASSLLSGEEAFF	TGTGCCAGCAGCCTCTTAAGCGGGGAAGAAGCTTTCTTT
.	TRBJ2-1	.	TRBV5-4	CASSPGVDYNEQFF	TGTGCCAGCAGCCCCGGGGTGGACTACAATGAGCAGTTCTTC
.	TRBJ1-2	.	TRBV7-9	CASSRGMRGYTF	TGTGCCAGCAGCCGGGGGATGCGTGGCTACACCTTC
.	TRBJ1-1	.	TRBV29-1	CSFQGNTEAFF	TGCAGCTTCCAGGGGAACACTGAAGCTTTCTTT
.	TRBJ1-2	.	TRBV12-3/TRBV12-4	CASRSANYGYTF	TGTGCCAGCAGGAGTGCTAACTATGGCTACACCTTC
.	TRBJ1-3	.	TRBV6-4	CASSPRVRGMRGNTIYF	TGTGCCAGCAGTCCTCGGGTCCGGGGGATGAGGGGAAACACCATATATTTT